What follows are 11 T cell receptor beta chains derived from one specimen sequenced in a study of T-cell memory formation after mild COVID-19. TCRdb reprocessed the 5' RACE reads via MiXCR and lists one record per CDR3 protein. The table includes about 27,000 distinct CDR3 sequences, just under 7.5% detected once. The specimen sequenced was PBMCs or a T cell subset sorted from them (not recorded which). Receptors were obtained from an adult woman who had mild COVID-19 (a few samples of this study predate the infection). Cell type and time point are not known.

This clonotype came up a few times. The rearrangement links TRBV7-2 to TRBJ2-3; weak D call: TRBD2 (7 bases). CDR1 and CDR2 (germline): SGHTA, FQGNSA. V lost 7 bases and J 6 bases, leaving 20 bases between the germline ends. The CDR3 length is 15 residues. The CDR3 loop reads CASTPRGAQADTQYF. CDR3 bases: TGTGCCAGCACCCCCCGGGGGGCCCAAGCGGATACGCAGTATTTT. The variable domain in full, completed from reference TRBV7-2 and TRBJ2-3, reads GAGVSQSPSNKVTEKGKDVELRCDPISGHTALYWYRQSLGQGLEFLIYFQGNSAPDKSGLPSDRFSAERTGGSVSTLTIQRTQQEDSAVYLCASTPRGAQADTQYFGPGTRLTVL.

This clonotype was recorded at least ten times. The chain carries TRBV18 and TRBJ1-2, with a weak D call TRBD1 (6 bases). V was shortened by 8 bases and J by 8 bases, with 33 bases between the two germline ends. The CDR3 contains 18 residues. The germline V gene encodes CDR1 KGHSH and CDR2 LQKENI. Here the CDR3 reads CASLPKISTGGGSYGYTF. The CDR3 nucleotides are TGTGCCAGCCTACCGAAAATCTCCACTGGGGGCGGTTCGTACGGCTACACCTTC.

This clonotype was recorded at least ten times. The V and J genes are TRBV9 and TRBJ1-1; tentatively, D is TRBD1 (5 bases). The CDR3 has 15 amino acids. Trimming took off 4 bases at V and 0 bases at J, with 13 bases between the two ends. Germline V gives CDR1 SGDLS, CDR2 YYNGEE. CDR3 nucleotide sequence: TGTGCCAGCAGCTCCTTTCAGGGAATGAACACTGAAGCTTTCTTT. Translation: CASSSFQGMNTEAFF.

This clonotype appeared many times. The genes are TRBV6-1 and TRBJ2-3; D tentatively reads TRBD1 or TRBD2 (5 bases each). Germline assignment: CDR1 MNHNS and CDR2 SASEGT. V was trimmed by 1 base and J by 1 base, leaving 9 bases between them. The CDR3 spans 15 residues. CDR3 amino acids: CASSEGGIGTDTQYF. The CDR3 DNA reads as TGTGCCAGCAGTGAAGGGGGGATAGGCACAGATACGCAGTATTTT.

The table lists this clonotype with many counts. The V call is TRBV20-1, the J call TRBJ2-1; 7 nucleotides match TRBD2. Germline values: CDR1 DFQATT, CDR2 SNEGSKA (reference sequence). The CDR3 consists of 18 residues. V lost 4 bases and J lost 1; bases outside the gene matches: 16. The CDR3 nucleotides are TGCAGTGCTAAGGGGATCGGGATGGCGGGAGTTTCCTACAATGAGCAGTTCTTC. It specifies CSAKGIGMAGVSYNEQFF.

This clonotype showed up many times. The CDR3 nucleotides read TGTGCCAGCAGCCCCTCGGGTAGGGGAGATGAGCAGTTCTTC. Translated: CASSPSGRGDEQFF. The genes are TRBV11-3 and TRBJ2-1; the D gene could be TRBD1 or TRBD2 (5 bases each). This CDR3 has 14 residues. Germline CDR1 reads SGHNT; CDR2 reads YENEEA. Trimming took off 5 bases at V and 8 bases at J, with 16 bases between the two ends.

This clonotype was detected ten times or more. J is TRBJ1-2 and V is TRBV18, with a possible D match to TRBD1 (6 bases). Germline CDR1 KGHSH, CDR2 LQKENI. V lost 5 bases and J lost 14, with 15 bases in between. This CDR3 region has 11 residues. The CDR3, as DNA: TGTGCCAGCTCATCAGGACAGACGGGTACCTTC. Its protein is CASSSGQTGTF.

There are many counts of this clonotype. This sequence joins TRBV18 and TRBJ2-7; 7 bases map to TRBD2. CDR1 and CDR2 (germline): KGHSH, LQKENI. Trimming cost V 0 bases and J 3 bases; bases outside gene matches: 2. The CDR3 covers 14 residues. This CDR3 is CASSPPSGIYEQYF. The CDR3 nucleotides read TGTGCCAGCTCACCACCGAGCGGGATCTACGAGCAGTACTTC.

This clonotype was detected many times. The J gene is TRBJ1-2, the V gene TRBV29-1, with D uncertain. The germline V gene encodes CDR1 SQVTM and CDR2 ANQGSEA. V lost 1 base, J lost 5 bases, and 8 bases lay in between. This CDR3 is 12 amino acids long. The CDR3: CSVEVSVYGYTF. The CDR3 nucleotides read TGCAGCGTTGAAGTCAGTGTTTATGGCTACACCTTC.

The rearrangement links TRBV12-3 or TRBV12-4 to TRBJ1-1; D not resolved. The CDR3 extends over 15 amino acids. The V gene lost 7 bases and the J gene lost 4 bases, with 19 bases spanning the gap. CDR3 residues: CASTRGSWVGTEAFF. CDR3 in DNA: TGTGCCAGCACCCGAGGATCCTGGGTTGGCACTGAAGCTTTCTTT.

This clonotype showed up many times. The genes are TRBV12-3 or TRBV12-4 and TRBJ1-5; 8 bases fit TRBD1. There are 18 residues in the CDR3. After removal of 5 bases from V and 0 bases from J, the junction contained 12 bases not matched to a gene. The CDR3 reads CASSTDRGGYGSNQPQHF. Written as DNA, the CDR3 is TGTGCCAGCAGTACTGACAGGGGAGGATATGGTAGCAATCAGCCCCAGCATTTT.